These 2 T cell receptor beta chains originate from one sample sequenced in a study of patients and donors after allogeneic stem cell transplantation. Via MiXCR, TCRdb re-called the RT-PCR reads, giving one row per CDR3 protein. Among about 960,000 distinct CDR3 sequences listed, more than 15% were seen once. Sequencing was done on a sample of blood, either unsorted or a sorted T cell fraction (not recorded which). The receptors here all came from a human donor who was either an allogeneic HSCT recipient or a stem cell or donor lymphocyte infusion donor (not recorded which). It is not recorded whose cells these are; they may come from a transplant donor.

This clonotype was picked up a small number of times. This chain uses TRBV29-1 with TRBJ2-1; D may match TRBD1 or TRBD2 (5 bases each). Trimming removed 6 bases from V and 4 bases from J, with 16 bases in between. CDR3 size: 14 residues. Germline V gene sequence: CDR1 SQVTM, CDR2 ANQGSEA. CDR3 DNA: TGCAGCGTGGGACCCCTGGGGCAGTACAATGAGCAGTTCTTC. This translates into CSVGPLGQYNEQFF.

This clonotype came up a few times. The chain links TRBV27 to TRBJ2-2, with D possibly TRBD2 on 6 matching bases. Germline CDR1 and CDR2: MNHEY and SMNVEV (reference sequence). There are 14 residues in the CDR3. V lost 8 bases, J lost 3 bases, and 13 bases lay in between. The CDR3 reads CASSSEGYTGELFF. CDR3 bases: TGTGCCAGCTCTTCGGAGGGCTACACCGGGGAGCTGTTTTTT.